The 27 T cell receptor beta chains in this list originate from one sample, sequenced in a study of T cells in Graves' hyperthyroidism and ophthalmopathy (dated by TCRdb to the late 2010s). Libraries were made using multiplex PCR. The sequencer listed for this sample is Illumina HiSeq 2000. Amplification of TCR beta CDR3 regions was carried out from RNA transcripts. For the first round of RT-PCR on the TCR CDR3, the HTBI primer set was used together with the Qiagen OneStep RT-PCR kit. TCRdb reprocessing: public reads trimmed at Q25 with fastp, clones called with MiXCR, in-frame beta chains kept. CDR3 protein duplicates are merged, each entry listing the most common genes and DNA. A total of under 400,000 distinct CDR3 sequences appear in this sample, about 13% of them only once. Over 8.5% of the sample is held by the ten biggest clonotypes. Specimen: blood. These receptors were collected from a woman younger than 30 with Graves' hyperthyroidism.

The rearrangement uses TRBV6-1 and TRBJ1-6; the match to TRBD1 covers 9 bases. V lost 5 bases and J lost 0; bases outside the gene matches: 14. The germline V gene encodes CDR1 MNHNS and CDR2 SASEGT. The CDR3 contains 20 residues. CDR3 sequence: CASSITGGTGYISYNSPLHF. CDR3 nucleotide sequence: TGTGCCAGCAGTATCACAGGCGGGACAGGGTATATCTCCTATAATTCACCCCTCCACTTT.

Of note for this clonotype: This may be a read error: a much more frequent sequence differs by one nucleotide. The chain has TRBV9 and TRBJ2-5; tentative D call: TRBD2 (6 bases). Germline V gene data show CDR1 as SGDLS and CDR2 as YYNGEE. The CDR3 has 15 amino acids. In nucleotides, the CDR3 is TGTCCCAGCAGCGTAGATAGGGACCGGGGGGAGACCCAGTACTTC. The encoded protein is CPSSVDRDRGETQYF.

This clonotype was found many times. The chain has TRBV5-8 and TRBJ1-3; 7 bases match TRBD1. The CDR3 has 14 amino acids. The ends lost 4 bases at V and 2 bases at J; junction bases unmatched: 3. Germline-derived CDR1 and CDR2 are SGHTS and YDEGEE. CDR3 DNA: TGTGCCAGCAGCATAGGACAGGCTGGAAACACCATATATTTT. Residues: CASSIGQAGNTIYF.

This clonotype was detected a few times. The V gene is TRBV27, the J gene TRBJ1-2; TRBD1 aligns across 7 bases. The germline CDR1 and CDR2 sequences are MNHEY and SMNVEV (reference sequence). Trimming took 6 bases from V and 3 from J; bases not matched to a gene: 10. The CDR3 loop spans 15 amino acids. CDR3 loop: CASRATGNPYYGYTF. DNA for the CDR3: TGTGCCAGCAGAGCGACAGGGAACCCCTACTATGGCTACACCTTC.

This clonotype was counted at least ten times. The V call is TRBV12-3 or TRBV12-4, the J call TRBJ1-1, with a tentative D call TRBD1 (6 bases). The CDR3 extends over 14 amino acids. The V gene lost 5 bases and the J gene lost 0 bases, with 10 bases spanning the gap. This CDR3 is CASSAGVMNTEAFF. The CDR3 DNA sequence: TGTGCCAGCAGTGCAGGGGTAATGAACACTGAAGCTTTCTTT.

This clonotype was counted ten times or more. The gene calls are TRBV3-1 and TRBJ2-7; D gene unclear. Trimming shortened V by 1 base and J by 3 bases, and 10 bases separated the two germline ends. This CDR3 spans 14 amino acids. CDR1 and CDR2 from the germline V gene are LGHDT and YNNKEL (reference sequence). The CDR3 is CASSQGWSDYEQYF. The CDR3, as DNA: TGTGCCAGCAGCCAAGGGTGGAGCGACTACGAGCAGTACTTC.

The sample holds many counts of this clonotype. The V and J genes are TRBV12-3 or TRBV12-4 and TRBJ2-7; D might be TRBD1 or TRBD2, each matching 5 bases. The V end was cut by 0 bases, the J end by 4 bases, with 13 bases between. The CDR3 spans 15 residues. The DNA of the CDR3 is TGTGCCAGCAGTTTAGCGGGGGTGATGATTTACGAGCAGTACTTC. Amino acid sequence: CASSLAGVMIYEQYF.

At least ten counts were recorded for this clonotype. The rearrangement uses TRBV3-1 and TRBJ2-5; TRBD2 matches 8 bases. Per germline, CDR1 LGHDT and CDR2 YNNKEL (reference sequence). CDR3 length: 15 residues. V was pared by 4 bases and J by 5 bases, with 9 bases of the junction left unmatched. The CDR3 loop reads CASSPSGSAGETQYF. The CDR3 region has the DNA TGTGCCAGCAGCCCCAGCGGGAGTGCGGGCGAGACCCAGTACTTC.

This clonotype was seen at least ten times. The V call is TRBV6-1, the J call TRBJ1-2; TRBD1 matches 7 bases. CDR3 length equals 13 residues. The germline gives CDR1 MNHNS, CDR2 SASEGT. J was trimmed by 3 bases and V by 6 bases; bases with no gene match: 4. CDR3 DNA sequence: TGTGCCAGCAGGATGGGGACAGACTATGGCTACACCTTC. Its translation: CASRMGTDYGYTF.

In this sample, this clonotype turned up many times. The J gene is TRBJ2-7, the V gene TRBV5-1; D could derive from TRBD1 or TRBD2 (5 bases each). With 1 base removed from V and 3 bases from J, the gap between germline ends came to 11 bases. Germline V gene sequence: CDR1 SGHRS, CDR2 YFSETQ. The CDR3 consists of 14 residues. CDR3: CASSLQGEGYEQYF. DNA for the CDR3: TGCGCCAGCAGCTTGCAGGGAGAAGGCTACGAGCAGTACTTC.

This clonotype was picked up many times. V gene TRBV6-2 or TRBV6-3 combines with J gene TRBJ2-1; the D gene is possibly TRBD2 (6 bases). This CDR3 region has 18 residues. The V gene lost 2 bases and the J gene lost 0 bases, with 17 bases spanning the gap. The germline CDR1 and CDR2 sequences are MNHEY and SVGEGT. The CDR3 reads CASSYPLGGKSSYNEQFF. Here the CDR3 DNA reads TGTGCCAGCAGTTACCCCTTAGGCGGGAAGAGCTCCTACAATGAGCAGTTCTTC.

This clonotype was observed at least ten times. V and J are TRBV28 and TRBJ1-2, with D maybe TRBD1 (6 bases). Germline values: CDR1 MDHEN, CDR2 SYDVKM. The V gene lost 5 bases and the J gene lost 4 bases, with 17 bases spanning the gap. The CDR3 totals 15 residues. CDR3 bases: TGTGCCAGCAGTCGCGACACGTGGGGGGCCTATGGCTACACCTTC. The encoded protein is CASSRDTWGAYGYTF.

In this sample, this clonotype turned up many times. The chain's CDR3 is CASRTPTRGNTEAFF. The CDR3 region has the DNA TGTGCCAGCAGAACTCCCACCAGGGGCAACACTGAAGCTTTCTTT. The chain recombines TRBV27 with TRBJ1-1; D is possibly TRBD1 (6 bases). The CDR3 has 15 residues. The V and J ends lost 6 bases and 2 bases respectively, with 16 bases between them. Germline values: CDR1 MNHEY, CDR2 SMNVEV (reference sequence).

This clonotype was found many times. V usage is TRBV6-1 and J usage is TRBJ2-1; 13 nucleotides match TRBD2. The germline CDR1 and CDR2 sequences are MNHNS and SASEGT. V gave up 7 bases and J gave up 4 bases; unmatched junction bases: 4. CDR3 size: 15 residues. The CDR3 reads CASTRGLAGYNEQFF. The DNA for the CDR3 is TGTGCCAGCACTAGGGGACTAGCGGGATACAATGAGCAGTTCTTC.

The gene calls are TRBV7-9 and TRBJ2-5, with 9 positions matching TRBD1. The V and J ends lost 5 bases and 0 bases, in that order; junction bases with no gene match: 1. The CDR3 sequence is 14 residues long. Germline loops: CDR1 SEHNR, CDR2 FQNEAQ (reference sequence). CDR3 in DNA: TGTGCCAGCAGCCACAGGGGGCACCAAGAGACCCAGTACTTC. This translates into CASSHRGHQETQYF.

This clonotype was picked up a small number of times. V is TRBV7-8 and J is TRBJ2-1; no clear D gene. The CDR3 is 16 amino acids. Per germline, CDR1 SGHVS and CDR2 FQNEAQ. V was pared by 4 bases and J by 3 bases, with 16 bases between. The CDR3 DNA sequence: TGTGCCAGCAGCTACGTTAACCCAACCGGCTACAATGAGCAGTTCTTC. Amino acids: CASSYVNPTGYNEQFF.

This clonotype was recorded many times. The CDR3 is CATSRDRGEAVTGELFF. CDR3 DNA sequence: TGTGCCACCAGCAGAGATCGGGGTGAGGCGGTCACCGGGGAGCTGTTTTTT. The chain recombines TRBV15 with TRBJ2-2; TRBD2 is a possible D gene (5 bases). The CDR3 is made up of 17 amino acids. V dropped 0 bases and J dropped 4 bases, with 15 bases sitting between them. Germline values: CDR1 LNHNV, CDR2 YYDKDF (reference sequence).

This clonotype was counted at least ten times. The V gene is TRBV19, the J gene TRBJ2-1; possible D gene TRBD2, 5 bases. This CDR3 is 14 amino acids long. Between the trimmed V and J ends, which lost 4 bases and 5 bases, there was a span of 12 bases. Germline V CDR1 and CDR2: LNHDA, SQIVND (reference sequence). The CDR3 is CASSRIVGNNEQFF. The CDR3 coding sequence is TGTGCCAGTAGTAGGATTGTCGGGAACAATGAGCAGTTCTTC.

This clonotype appeared many times. V gene TRBV11-3 combines with J gene TRBJ2-3; tentatively, D is TRBD2 (6 bases). Trimming cost V 3 bases and J 1 base, with 11 bases left between them. The germline CDR1 and CDR2 sequences are SGHNT and YENEEA. CDR3 length equals 15 residues. CDR3 sequence: CASSLGGDGTDTQYF. The DNA of the CDR3 is TGTGCCAGCAGCTTGGGCGGGGATGGCACAGATACGCAGTATTTT.

As to this clonotype: In this CDR3 the conserved last residue, phenylalanine or tryptophan, is missing, so a read error is likely. The genes are TRBV5-6 and TRBJ1-2; no reliable D call. The CDR3 consists of 12 residues. Germline V gives CDR1 SGHDT, CDR2 YYEEEE. Trimming stripped 0 bases from V and 7 bases from J, with 7 bases between. The DNA for the CDR3 is TGTGCCAGCAGCTTGGTTGGTGGTGGCTACACCATC. This encodes CASSLVGGGYTI.

This clonotype came up once. It may be a read error: a sequence one base away is much more abundant. J is TRBJ1-1 and V is TRBV5-1; D is ambiguous. The germline V gene has CDR1 SGHRS and CDR2 YFSETQ. The CDR3 sequence is 17 residues long. The V and J ends lost 4 bases and 1 base respectively, with 20 bases between them. The CDR3 reads CASSPGRAPNRNTEAFF. CDR3 bases: TGCGCCAGCAGCCCCGGACGGGCCCCTAACCGGAACACTGAAGCTTTCTTT.

This clonotype has ten or more counts. The chain uses TRBV20-1 and TRBJ2-3, with TRBD2 identical over 8 bases. J lost 2 bases, V lost 6 bases, and 10 bases had no gene match. The length of the CDR3 is 15 residues. The germline gives CDR1 DFQATT, CDR2 SNEGSKA (reference sequence). The CDR3 reads CSAGPASGFTDTQYF. CDR3 in DNA: TGCAGTGCGGGGCCGGCTAGCGGGTTCACAGATACGCAGTATTTT.

The chain recombines TRBV4-3 with TRBJ2-7, with a tentative D call TRBD2 (6 bases). This CDR3 is built from 16 residues. The V end was cut by 0 bases, the J end by 2 bases, with 14 bases between. The germline CDR1 and CDR2 sequences are LGHNA and YSLEER. The CDR3 coding sequence is TGCGCCAGCAGCCAAGAGGCGGGGCTCTGGACCTACGAGCAGTACTTC. Translation: CASSQEAGLWTYEQYF.

Remarks on this clonotype: A much larger clone lies one base from this, so it may be a read error. This chain uses TRBV19 with TRBJ2-3; possibly TRBD2 for D (5 bases). CDR3 length: 16 residues. CDR1 LNHDA and CDR2 SQIVND come from the germline V gene (reference sequence). CDR3 residues: CAGSRRSRQFTDTQYF. CDR3 nucleotide sequence: TGTGCCGGTAGTAGGAGGAGCCGCCAATTCACAGATACGCAGTATTTT.

This clonotype showed up many times. The gene calls are TRBV20-1 and TRBJ1-2; D may be TRBD1 (6 bases). Looked up from germline, CDR1 is DFQATT and CDR2 is SNEGSKA (reference sequence). The V gene lost 5 bases and the J gene lost 1 base, with 17 bases spanning the gap. This CDR3 comprises 15 residues. The CDR3 reads CSADATTGSNYGYTF. The DNA of the CDR3 is TGCAGTGCTGACGCTACGACAGGAAGTAACTATGGCTACACCTTC.

This clonotype was seen ten or more times. The chain couples TRBV20-1 to TRBJ1-4; tentative D call: TRBD1 (5 bases). This CDR3 region has 13 residues. Germline lookup yields CDR1 DFQATT and CDR2 SNEGSKA (reference sequence). With 5 bases removed from V and 7 bases from J, the gap between germline ends came to 14 bases. CDR3 residues: CSARQSGGEKLFF. The CDR3 DNA follows: TGCAGTGCTCGACAGTCCGGGGGTGAAAAACTGTTTTTT.

This clonotype was seen ten or more times. The chain has TRBV7-9 and TRBJ1-4; 7 nucleotides align to TRBD1. Trimming cost V 5 bases and J 6 bases; bases outside gene matches: 6. Germline CDR1 and CDR2: SEHNR and FQNEAQ (reference sequence). This CDR3 has 14 amino acids. The CDR3 DNA reads TGTGCCAGCAGCAAAGGGGGCGCGGATGAAAAACTGTTTTTT. It encodes CASSKGGADEKLFF. The complete variable domain, with remaining parts taken from reference TRBV7-9 and TRBJ1-4, reads DTGVSQNPRHKITKRGQNVTFRCDPISEHNRLYWYRQTLGQGPEFLTYFQNEAQLEKSRLLSDRFSAERPKGSFSTLEIQRTEQGDSAMYLCASSKGGADEKLFFGSGTQLSVL.